This TCR beta chain came from a study of early T cells in non-severe SARS-CoV-2 infection. Study-wide context: Alpha and beta chains were unpaired, from unsorted whole-blood bulk RNA.

The study's findings and limits: VDJdb matching favored anti-spike CD8 responses, missing private and CD4 specificities.

TCRdb reanalysed the 5' RACE reads using MiXCR and keeps one entry per CDR3 protein. Found here are tens of thousands of distinct CDR3 sequences, 5.8% of them singletons; the top ten hold roughly 5.2%. Relative to its sample, this clonotype is medium-sized. As yet, its antigen is unknown. CDR3 length: 11 amino acids. V lost 6 bases and J 4 bases, leaving 4 bases between the germline ends. The TCR comes from an adult who was a healthcare worker with PCR-confirmed SARS-CoV-2 infection or an uninfected control (not recorded which). V is TRBV12-3 or TRBV12-4 and J is TRBJ1-5; D not resolved. The material sequenced was whole blood. CDR3: CASSLNQPQHF. The CDR3 nucleotides are TGTGCCAGCAGCCTTAATCAGCCCCAGCATTTT.